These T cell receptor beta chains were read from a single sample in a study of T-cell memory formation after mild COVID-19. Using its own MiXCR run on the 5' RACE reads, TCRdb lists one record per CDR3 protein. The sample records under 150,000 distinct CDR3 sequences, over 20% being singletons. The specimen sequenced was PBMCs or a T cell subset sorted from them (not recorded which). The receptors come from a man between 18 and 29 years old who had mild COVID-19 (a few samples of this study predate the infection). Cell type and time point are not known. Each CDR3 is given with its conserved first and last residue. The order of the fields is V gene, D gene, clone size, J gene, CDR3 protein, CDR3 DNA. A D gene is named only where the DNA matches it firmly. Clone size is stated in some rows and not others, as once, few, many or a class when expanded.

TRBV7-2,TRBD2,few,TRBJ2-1,CASSLAPGGTSEQFF,TGTGCCAGCAGCTTAGCTCCGGGGGGAACCTCCGAGCAGTTCTTC
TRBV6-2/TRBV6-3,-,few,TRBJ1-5,CASSYSPGSNQPQHF,TGTGCCAGCAGTTACTCCCCGGGAAGTAATCAGCCCCAGCATTTT
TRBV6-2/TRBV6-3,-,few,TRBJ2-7,CASSYSGRTYEQYF,TGTGCCAGCAGTTACTCAGGACGGACCTACGAGCAGTACTTC
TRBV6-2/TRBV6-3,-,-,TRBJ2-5,CASSYSVGDEETQYF,TGTGCCAGCAGTTACTCTGTCGGGGACGAAGAGACCCAGTACTTC
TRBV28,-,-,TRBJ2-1,CASSFRTYLSSNEQFF,TGTGCCAGCAGTTTTCGGACATACCTCAGCTCCAATGAGCAGTTCTTC
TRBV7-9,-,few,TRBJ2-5,CASSFSREEETQYF,TGTGCCAGCAGCTTTAGCAGGGAGGAGGAGACCCAGTACTTC
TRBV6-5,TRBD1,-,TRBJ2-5,CASSPSTGARETQYF,TGTGCCAGCAGTCCCTCGACAGGGGCGAGGGAGACCCAGTACTTC
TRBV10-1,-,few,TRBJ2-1,CASSPSEYSNEQFF,TGCGCCAGCAGCCCGAGCGAGTACAGCAATGAGCAGTTCTTC
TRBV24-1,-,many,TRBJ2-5,CATSDVGEETQYF,TGTGCCACCAGTGATGTAGGTGAGGAGACCCAGTACTTC
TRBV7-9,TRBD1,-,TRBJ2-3,CASRGTTGPDTQYF,TGTGCCAGCAGGGGAACGACAGGGCCAGATACGCAGTATTTT
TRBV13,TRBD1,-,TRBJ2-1,CASTPRTGGLSEQFF,TGTGCCAGCACCCCAAGGACAGGGGGCCTGAGTGAGCAGTTCTTC
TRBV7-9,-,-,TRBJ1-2,CASSPPRGTVVGGYTF,TGTGCCAGCAGCCCCCCCCGGGGTACGGTGGTCGGTGGCTACACCTTC
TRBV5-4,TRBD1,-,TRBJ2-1,CASSLGTGFDEQFF,TGTGCCAGCAGCTTAGGGACAGGGTTCGATGAGCAGTTCTTC
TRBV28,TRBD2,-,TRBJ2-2,CASASPSSGGPNTGELFF,TGTGCCAGCGCCTCACCCTCTAGCGGGGGACCGAACACCGGGGAGCTGTTTTTT
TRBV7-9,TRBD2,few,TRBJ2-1,CASDQLAGAGDEQFF,TGTGCCAGCGACCAACTAGCGGGGGCTGGGGATGAGCAGTTCTTC
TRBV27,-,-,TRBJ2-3,CASGPNLQMQYF,TGTGCCAGCGGCCCCAACCTGCAGATGCAGTATTTT
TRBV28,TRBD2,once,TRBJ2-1,CASIRAGGGRGNEQFF,TGTGCCAGCATAAGGGCGGGGGGAGGAAGAGGGAATGAGCAGTTCTTC
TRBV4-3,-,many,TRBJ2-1,CASSQGPTTWNEQFF,TGCGCCAGCAGCCAAGGCCCAACAACATGGAATGAGCAGTTCTTC
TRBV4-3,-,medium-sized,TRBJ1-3,CASSQDGESSGNTIYF,TGCGCCAGCAGCCAAGATGGGGAATCCTCTGGAAACACCATATATTTT
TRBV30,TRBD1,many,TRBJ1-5,CAWSRGTGGYSNQPQHF,TGTGCCTGGAGCCGCGGGACAGGGGGATATAGCAATCAGCCCCAGCATTTT
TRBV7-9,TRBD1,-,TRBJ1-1,CASSTRDRGNTEAFF,TGTGCCAGCAGCACTAGGGACAGGGGGAACACTGAAGCTTTCTTT
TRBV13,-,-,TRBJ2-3,CASSSRESTDTQYF,TGTGCCAGCAGCTCCAGGGAAAGCACAGATACGCAGTATTTT
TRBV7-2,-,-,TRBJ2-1,CASSFRFLTPNEQFF,TGTGCCAGCAGCTTTAGGTTCCTAACGCCCAATGAGCAGTTCTTC